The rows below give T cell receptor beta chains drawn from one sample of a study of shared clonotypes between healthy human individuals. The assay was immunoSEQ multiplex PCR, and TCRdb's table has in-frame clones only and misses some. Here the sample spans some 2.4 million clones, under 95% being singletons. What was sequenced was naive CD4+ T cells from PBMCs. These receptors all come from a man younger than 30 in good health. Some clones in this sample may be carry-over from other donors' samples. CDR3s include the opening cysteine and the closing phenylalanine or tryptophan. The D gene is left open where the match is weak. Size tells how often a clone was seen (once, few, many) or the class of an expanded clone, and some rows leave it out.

CDR3: CASSDSMEGGEQYF
DNA: TGTGCCAGCAGCGACTCCATGGAAGGCGGCGAGCAGTACTTC
V: TRBV9
size: -
D: -
J: TRBJ2-7

CDR3: CASSVEVSTRNIQYF
DNA: TGTGCCAGCAGCGTAGAGGTATCAACCAGAAACATTCAGTACTTC
V: TRBV9
size: -
D: -
J: TRBJ2-4

CDR3: CASSPTWAGNYGYTF
DNA: TGTGCCAGCTCCCCCACCTGGGCGGGGAACTATGGCTACACCTTC
V: TRBV18
size: -
D: -
J: TRBJ1-2

CDR3: CASSVPSGSPYEQYF
DNA: TGTGCCAGCAGTGTGCCAAGCGGGAGTCCCTACGAGCAGTACTTC
V: TRBV27
size: -
D: TRBD2
J: TRBJ2-7

CDR3: CASSLDLAGVYEQYF
DNA: TGTGCCAGCAGCTTGGACCTAGCGGGAGTGTACGAGCAGTACTTC
V: TRBV5-4
size: -
D: TRBD2
J: TRBJ2-7

CDR3: CASSLLGAAYEQYF
DNA: TGTGCCAGCAGTTTACTGGGTGCGGCCTACGAGCAGTACTTC
V: TRBV28
size: -
D: -
J: TRBJ2-7

CDR3: CASSPLTSGRAPGELFF
DNA: TGCGCCAGCAGCCCCTTGACTAGCGGGAGAGCACCCGGGGAGCTGTTTTTT
V: TRBV5-1
size: -
D: TRBD2
J: TRBJ2-2

CDR3: CASSHQRLSSYEQYF
DNA: TGTGCCAGCAGTCACCAGCGGCTAAGCTCCTACGAGCAGTACTTC
V: TRBV28
size: once
D: -
J: TRBJ2-7

CDR3: CASSLRRGSGDEKLFF
DNA: TGTGCCAGCAGTTTAAGGCGAGGTAGCGGGGATGAAAAACTGTTTTTT
V: TRBV28
size: -
D: -
J: TRBJ1-4

CDR3: CASSEARGNEQFF
DNA: TGTGCCAGCAGTGAAGCGCGGGGGAATGAGCAGTTCTTC
V: TRBV2
size: -
D: TRBD2
J: TRBJ2-1

CDR3: CASSLAGQGTDTQYF
DNA: TGCGCCAGCAGCTTGGCAGGGCAGGGCACAGATACGCAGTATTTT
V: TRBV5-1
size: -
D: -
J: TRBJ2-3

CDR3: CASSLGLAGETGELFF
DNA: TGCGCCAGCAGCTTGGGACTAGCGGGAGAAACCGGGGAGCTGTTTTTT
V: TRBV5-1
size: -
D: TRBD2
J: TRBJ2-2

CDR3: CASSSQGRTYNEQFF
DNA: TGTGCCAGCAGCAGTCAGGGGAGAACCTACAATGAGCAGTTCTTC
V: TRBV28
size: -
D: -
J: TRBJ2-1

CDR3: CASTRGVGGTDTQYF
DNA: TGTGCCAGCACCCGGGGGGTGGGAGGCACAGATACGCAGTATTTT
V: TRBV27
size: -
D: TRBD2
J: TRBJ2-3

CDR3: CASSLRAGGYEQYF
DNA: TGTGCCAGCAGCTTAAGGGCGGGAGGATACGAGCAGTACTTC
V: TRBV11-3
size: -
D: TRBD2
J: TRBJ2-7